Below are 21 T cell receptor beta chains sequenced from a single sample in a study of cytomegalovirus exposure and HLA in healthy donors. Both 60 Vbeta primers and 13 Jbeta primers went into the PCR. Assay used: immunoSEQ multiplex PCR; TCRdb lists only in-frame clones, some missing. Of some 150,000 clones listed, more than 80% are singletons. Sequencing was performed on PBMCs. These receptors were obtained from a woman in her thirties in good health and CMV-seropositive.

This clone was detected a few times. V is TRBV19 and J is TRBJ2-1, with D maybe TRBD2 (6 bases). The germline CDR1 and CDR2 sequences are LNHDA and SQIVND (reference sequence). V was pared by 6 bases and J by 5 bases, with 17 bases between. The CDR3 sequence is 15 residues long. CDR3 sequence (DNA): TGTGCCAGTAGGGGGGGAGCAGGGACCCACAATGAGCAGTTCTTC. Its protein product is CASRGGAGTHNEQFF.

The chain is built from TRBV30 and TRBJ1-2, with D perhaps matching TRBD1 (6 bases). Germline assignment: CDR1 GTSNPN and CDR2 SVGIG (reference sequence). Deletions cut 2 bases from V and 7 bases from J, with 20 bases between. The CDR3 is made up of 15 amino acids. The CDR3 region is CAWSRGRGAIFGYTF. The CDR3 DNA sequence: TGTGCCTGGAGTCGGGGCAGGGGAGCGATCTTTGGCTACACCTTC.

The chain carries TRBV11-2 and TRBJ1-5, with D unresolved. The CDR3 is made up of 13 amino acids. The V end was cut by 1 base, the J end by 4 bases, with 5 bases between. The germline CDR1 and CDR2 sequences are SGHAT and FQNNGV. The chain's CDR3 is CASSLASNQPQHF. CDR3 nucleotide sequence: TGTGCCAGCAGCTTAGCCAGTAATCAGCCCCAGCATTTT.

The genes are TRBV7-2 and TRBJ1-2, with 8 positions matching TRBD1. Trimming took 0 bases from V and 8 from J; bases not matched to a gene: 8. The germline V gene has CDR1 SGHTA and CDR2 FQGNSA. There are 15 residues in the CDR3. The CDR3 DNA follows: TGTGCCAGCAGCTTAGCGCAACGGACAGGGAGCGGCTACACCTTC. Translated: CASSLAQRTGSGYTF.

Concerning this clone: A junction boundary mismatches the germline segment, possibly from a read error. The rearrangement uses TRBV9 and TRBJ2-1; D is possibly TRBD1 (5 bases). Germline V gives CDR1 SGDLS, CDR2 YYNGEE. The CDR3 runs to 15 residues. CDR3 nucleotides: TGCGCCAGCAACTTGATAGACCAGGGCGGAAATGAGCAGTTCTTC. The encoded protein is CASNLIDQGGNEQFF.

This chain's CDR3 is CASSLRQGGNQPQHF. CDR3 DNA sequence: TGTGCCAGCAGTTTGAGACAGGGAGGCAATCAGCCCCAGCATTTT. The rearrangement links TRBV27 to TRBJ1-5, with 7 positions matching TRBD1. Germline CDR1 and CDR2: MNHEY and SMNVEV (reference sequence). Trimming took 3 bases from V and 2 from J; bases not matched to a gene: 4. The CDR3 has 15 amino acids.

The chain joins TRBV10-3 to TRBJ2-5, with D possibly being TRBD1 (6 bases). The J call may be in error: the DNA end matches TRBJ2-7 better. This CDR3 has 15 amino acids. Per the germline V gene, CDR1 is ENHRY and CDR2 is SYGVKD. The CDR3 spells CAISSRQASSYEQYF. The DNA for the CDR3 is TGTGCCATCAGTTCCAGACAGGCGAGCTCCTACGAGCAGTACTTC.

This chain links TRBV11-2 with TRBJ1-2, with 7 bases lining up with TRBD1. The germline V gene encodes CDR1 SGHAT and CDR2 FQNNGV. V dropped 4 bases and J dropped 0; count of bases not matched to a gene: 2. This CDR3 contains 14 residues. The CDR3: CASSWDSTNYGYTF. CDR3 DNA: TGTGCCAGCAGCTGGGACAGTACTAACTATGGCTACACCTTC.

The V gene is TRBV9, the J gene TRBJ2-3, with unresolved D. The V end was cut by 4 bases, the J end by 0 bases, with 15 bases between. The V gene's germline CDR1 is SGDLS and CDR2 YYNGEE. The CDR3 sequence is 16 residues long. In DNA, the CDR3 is TGTGCCAGCAGCCCGCAGGCAACCGGTAGCACAGATACGCAGTATTTT. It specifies CASSPQATGSTDTQYF.

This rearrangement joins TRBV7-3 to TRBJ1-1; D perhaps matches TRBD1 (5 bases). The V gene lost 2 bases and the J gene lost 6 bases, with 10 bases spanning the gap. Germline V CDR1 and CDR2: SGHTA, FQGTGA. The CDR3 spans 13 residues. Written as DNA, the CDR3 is TGTGCCAGCAGCTTAGACCCGGGGGCTGAAGCTTTCTTT. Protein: CASSLDPGAEAFF.

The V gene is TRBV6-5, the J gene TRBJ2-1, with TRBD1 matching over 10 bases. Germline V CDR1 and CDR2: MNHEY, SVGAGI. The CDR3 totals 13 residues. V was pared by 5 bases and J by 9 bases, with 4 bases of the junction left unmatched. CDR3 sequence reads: CASSRTGGSEQFF. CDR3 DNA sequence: TGTGCCAGCAGTCGGACAGGGGGGAGTGAGCAGTTCTTC.

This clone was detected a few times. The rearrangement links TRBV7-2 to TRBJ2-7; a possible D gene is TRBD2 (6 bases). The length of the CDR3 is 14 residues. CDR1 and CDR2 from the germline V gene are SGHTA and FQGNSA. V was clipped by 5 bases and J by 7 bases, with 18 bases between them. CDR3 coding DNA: TGTGCCAGCAGCAACCTGGGCCGGCGGGGAGAGCAGTACTTC. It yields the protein CASSNLGRRGEQYF.

The CDR3: CASSPFGTIYQETQYF. The CDR3, as DNA: TGCGCCAGCAGCCCCTTCGGGACAATTTACCAAGAGACCCAGTACTTC. This rearrangement joins TRBV4-1 to TRBJ2-5, with a tentative D call TRBD1 (6 bases). The CDR3 runs 16 residues. Per the germline V gene, CDR1 is MGHRA and CDR2 is YSYEKL. V dropped 4 bases and J dropped 0 bases, with 15 bases sitting between them.

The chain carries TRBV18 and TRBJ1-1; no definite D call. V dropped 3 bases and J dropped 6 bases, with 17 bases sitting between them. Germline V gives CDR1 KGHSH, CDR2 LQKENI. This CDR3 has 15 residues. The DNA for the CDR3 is TGTGCCAGCTCACCGCCCGCCCTTGAACCGGCTGAAGCTTTCTTT. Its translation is CASSPPALEPAEAFF.

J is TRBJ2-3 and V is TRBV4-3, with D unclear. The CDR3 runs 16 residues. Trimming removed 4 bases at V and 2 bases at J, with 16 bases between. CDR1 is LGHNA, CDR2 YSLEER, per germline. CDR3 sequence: CASSRSWSEDTDTQYF. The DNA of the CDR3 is TGCGCCAGCAGCCGGTCATGGAGCGAGGACACAGATACGCAGTATTTT.

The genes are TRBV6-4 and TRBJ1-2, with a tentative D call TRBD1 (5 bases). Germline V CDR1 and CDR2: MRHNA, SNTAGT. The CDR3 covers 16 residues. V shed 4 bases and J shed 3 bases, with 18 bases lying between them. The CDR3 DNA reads TGTGCCAGCAGTGCTTCCAGTGTGGGGGGTTACTATGGCTACACCTTC. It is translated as CASSASSVGGYYGYTF.

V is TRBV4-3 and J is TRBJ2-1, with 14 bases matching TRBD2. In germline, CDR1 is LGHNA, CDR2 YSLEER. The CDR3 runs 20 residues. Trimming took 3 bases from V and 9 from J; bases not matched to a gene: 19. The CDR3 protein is CASSHHNIRLAGGAMGEQFF. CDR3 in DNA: TGCGCCAGCAGCCACCATAATATCAGACTAGCGGGGGGGGCAATGGGTGAGCAGTTCTTC.

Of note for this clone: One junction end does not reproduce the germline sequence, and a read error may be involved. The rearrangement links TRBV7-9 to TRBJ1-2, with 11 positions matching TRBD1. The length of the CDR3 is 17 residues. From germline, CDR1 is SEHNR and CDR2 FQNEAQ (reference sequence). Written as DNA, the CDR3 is TGTTCCAGCAGCCCCGTCGGACAGGGGGCTTGGACCTATGGCTACACCTTC. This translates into CSSSPVGQGAWTYGYTF.

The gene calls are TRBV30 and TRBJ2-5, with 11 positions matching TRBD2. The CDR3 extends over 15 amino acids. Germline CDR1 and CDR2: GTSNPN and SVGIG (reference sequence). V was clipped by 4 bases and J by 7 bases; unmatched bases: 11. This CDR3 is CAWIPTSGGRGTQYF. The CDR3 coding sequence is TGTGCCTGGATTCCTACTAGCGGGGGAAGGGGGACCCAGTACTTC.

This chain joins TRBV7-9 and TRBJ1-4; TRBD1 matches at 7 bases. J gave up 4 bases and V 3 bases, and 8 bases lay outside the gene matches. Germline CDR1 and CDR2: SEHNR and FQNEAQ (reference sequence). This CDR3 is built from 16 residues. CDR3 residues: CASSFRSGGLNEKLFF. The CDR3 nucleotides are TGTGCCAGCAGCTTTAGGTCAGGGGGACTTAATGAAAAACTGTTTTTT. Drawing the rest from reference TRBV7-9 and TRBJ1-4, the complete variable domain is DTGVSQNPRHKITKRGQNVTFRCDPISEHNRLYWYRQTLGQGPEFLTYFQNEAQLEKSRLLSDRFSAERPKGSFSTLEIQRTEQGDSAMYLCASSFRSGGLNEKLFFGSGTQLSVL.

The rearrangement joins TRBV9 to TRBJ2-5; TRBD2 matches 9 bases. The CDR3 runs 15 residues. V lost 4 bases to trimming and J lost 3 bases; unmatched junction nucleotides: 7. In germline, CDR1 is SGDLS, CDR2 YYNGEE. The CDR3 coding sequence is TGTGCCAGCAGCTCTCGAGGACTAGCGAAAGAGACCCAGTACTTC. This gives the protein CASSSRGLAKETQYF.